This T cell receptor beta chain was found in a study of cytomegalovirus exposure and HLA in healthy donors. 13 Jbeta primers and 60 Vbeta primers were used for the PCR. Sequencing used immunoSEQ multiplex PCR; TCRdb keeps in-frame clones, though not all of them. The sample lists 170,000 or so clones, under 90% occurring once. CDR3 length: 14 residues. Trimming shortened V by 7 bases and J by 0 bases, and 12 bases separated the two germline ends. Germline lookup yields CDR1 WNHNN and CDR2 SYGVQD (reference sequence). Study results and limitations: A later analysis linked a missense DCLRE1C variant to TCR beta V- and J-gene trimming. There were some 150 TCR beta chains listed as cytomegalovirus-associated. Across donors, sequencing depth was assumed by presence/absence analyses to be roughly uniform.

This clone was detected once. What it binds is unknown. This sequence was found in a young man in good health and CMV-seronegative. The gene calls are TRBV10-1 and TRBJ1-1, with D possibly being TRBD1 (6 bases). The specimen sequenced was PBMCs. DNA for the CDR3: TGCGCCAGCAAGGACGGACAGCTGAACACTGAAGCTTTCTTT. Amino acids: CASKDGQLNTEAFF.